This T cell receptor (beta chain) stems from a study of T cell repertoires in aging, cancer and after chemotherapy. The CDR3 runs to 13 residues. Unmatched junction bases numbered 9, after V lost 6 bases and J lost 7 bases. Germline assignment: CDR1 DFQATT and CDR2 SNEGSKA (reference sequence). Multiplex touch-down PCR with TRB-A/B primers amplified rearranged V-D-J TRB sequences. TCRdb reprocessed the multiplex PCR reads with MiXCR, giving one entry per CDR3 protein. Among fewer than 700 distinct CDR3 sequences listed, around 20% were seen once. Amplification of TCR beta used genomic DNA extracted from peripheral blood.

Material for sequencing was blood. The chain employs TRBV20-1 and TRBJ1-1; 9 bases are a match to TRBD1. The source of this sequence is a human donor with a solid tumor. CDR3 sequence: CSALQTGGFEAFF. The CDR3 region has the DNA TGCAGTGCCCTACAGACAGGGGGATTTGAAGCTTTCTTT.